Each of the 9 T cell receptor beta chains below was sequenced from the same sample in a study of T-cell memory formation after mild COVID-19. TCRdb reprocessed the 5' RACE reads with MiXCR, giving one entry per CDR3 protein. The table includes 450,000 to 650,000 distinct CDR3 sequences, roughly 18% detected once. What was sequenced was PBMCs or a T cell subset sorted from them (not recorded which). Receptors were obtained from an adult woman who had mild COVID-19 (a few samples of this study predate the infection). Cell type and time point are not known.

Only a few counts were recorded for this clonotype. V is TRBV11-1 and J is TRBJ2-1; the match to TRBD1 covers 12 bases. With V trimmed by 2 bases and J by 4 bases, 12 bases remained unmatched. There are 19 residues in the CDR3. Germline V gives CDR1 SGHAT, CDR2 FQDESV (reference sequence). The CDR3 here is CASSLSGTGGSVGYNEQFF. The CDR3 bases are TGTGCCAGCAGCTTATCCGGGACAGGGGGCTCGGTTGGGTACAATGAGCAGTTCTTC.

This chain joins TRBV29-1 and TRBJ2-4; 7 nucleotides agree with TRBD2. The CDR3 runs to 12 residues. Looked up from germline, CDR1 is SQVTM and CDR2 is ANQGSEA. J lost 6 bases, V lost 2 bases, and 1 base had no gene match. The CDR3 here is CSVELAANIQYF. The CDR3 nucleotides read TGCAGCGTTGAACTAGCGGCAAACATTCAGTACTTC.

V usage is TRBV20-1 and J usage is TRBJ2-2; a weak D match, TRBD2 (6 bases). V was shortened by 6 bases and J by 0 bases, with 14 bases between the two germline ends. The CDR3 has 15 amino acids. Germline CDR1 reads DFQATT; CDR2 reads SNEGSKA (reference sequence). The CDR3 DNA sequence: TGCAGTGCGATGCCCGGGACTTCGAACACCGGGGAGCTGTTTTTT. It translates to CSAMPGTSNTGELFF.

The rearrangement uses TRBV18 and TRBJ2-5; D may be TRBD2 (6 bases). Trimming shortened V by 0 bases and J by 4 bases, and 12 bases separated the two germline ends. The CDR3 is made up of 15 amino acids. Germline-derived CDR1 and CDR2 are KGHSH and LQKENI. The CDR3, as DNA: TGTGCCAGCTCACCACCACCGGGACTCCCAGAGACCCAGTACTTC. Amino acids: CASSPPPGLPETQYF.

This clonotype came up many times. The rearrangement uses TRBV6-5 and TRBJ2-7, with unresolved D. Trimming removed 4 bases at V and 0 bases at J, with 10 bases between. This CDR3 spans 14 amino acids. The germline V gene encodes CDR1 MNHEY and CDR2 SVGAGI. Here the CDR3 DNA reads TGTGCCAGCAGTTCGCTAGTCGGCTCCTACGAGCAGTACTTC. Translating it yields CASSSLVGSYEQYF.

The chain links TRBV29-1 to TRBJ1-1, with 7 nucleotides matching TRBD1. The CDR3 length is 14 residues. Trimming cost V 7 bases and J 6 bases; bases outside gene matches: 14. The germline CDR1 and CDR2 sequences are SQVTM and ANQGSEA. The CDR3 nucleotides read TGCAGCGCTGGACAGGTCGGGTTCGGGGCTGAAGCTTTCTTT. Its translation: CSAGQVGFGAEAFF.

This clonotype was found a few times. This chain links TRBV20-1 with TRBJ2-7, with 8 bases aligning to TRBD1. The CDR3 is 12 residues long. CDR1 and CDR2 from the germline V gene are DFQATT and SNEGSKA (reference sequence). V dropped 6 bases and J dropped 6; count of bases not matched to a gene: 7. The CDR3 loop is CSARGLAGEQYF. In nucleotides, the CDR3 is TGCAGTGCCAGGGGGCTAGCAGGCGAGCAGTACTTC.

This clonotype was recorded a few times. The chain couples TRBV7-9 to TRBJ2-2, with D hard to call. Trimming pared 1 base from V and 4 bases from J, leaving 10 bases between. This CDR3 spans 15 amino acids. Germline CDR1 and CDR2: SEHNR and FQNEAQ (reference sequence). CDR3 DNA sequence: TGTGCCAGCAGCTTAGATGTCCGGGTCACCGGGGAGCTGTTTTTT. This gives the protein CASSLDVRVTGELFF. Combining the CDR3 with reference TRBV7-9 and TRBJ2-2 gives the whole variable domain DTGVSQNPRHKITKRGQNVTFRCDPISEHNRLYWYRQTLGQGPEFLTYFQNEAQLEKSRLLSDRFSAERPKGSFSTLEIQRTEQGDSAMYLCASSLDVRVTGELFFGEGSRLTVL.

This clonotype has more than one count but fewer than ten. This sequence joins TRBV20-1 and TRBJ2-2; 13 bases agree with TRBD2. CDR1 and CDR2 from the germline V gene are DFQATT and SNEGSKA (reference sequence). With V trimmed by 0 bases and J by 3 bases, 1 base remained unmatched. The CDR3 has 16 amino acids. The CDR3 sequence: CSARDGTSGDTGELFF. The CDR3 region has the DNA TGCAGTGCTAGAGATGGGACTAGCGGGGACACCGGGGAGCTGTTTTTT.